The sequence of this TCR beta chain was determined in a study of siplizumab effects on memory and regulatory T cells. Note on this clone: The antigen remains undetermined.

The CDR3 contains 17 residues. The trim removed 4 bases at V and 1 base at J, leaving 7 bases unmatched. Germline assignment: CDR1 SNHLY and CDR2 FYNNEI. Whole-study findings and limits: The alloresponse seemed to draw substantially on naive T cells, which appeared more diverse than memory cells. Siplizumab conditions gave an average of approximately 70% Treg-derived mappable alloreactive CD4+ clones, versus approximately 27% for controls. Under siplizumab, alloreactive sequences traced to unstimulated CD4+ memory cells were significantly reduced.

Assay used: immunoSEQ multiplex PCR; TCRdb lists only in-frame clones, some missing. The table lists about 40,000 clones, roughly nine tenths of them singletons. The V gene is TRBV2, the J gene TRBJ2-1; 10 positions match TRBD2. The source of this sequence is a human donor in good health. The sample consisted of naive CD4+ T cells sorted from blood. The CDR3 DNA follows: TGTGCCAGCAGTGCCAGCGGGAGGGCCTCATCCTACAATGAGCAGTTCTTC. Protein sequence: CASSASGRASSYNEQFF.